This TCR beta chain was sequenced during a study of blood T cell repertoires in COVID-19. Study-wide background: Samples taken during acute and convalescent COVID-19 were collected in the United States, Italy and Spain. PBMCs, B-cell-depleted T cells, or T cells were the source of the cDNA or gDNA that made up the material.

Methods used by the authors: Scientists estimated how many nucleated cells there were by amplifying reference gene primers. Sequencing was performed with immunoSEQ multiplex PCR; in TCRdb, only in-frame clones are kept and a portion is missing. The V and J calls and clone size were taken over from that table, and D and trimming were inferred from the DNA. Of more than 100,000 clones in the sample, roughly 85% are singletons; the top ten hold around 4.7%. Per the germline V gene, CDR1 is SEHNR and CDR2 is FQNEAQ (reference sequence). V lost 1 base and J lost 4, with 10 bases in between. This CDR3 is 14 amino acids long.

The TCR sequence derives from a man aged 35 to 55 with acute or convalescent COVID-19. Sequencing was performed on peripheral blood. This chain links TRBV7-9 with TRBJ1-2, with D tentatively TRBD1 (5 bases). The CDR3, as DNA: TGTGCCAGCAGCTTAGGGACACCGCTCTATGGCTACACCTTC. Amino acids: CASSLGTPLYGYTF.